These 3 T cell receptor beta chains share one sample of origin, sequenced in a study of beta chain features in type 1 diabetes. Investigators reverse transcribed all isolated RNA, so they sequenced expressed TCRB transcripts. Assay: immunoSEQ multiplex PCR; the TCRdb copy retains only in-frame clones and omits some. The data contain about 220,000 clones, 9.5% to 13% of them singletons. Sequences were obtained from central memory CD4+ T cells from blood. The receptors were sampled from a man younger than 35 in good health.

This clone was seen a few times. V is TRBV29-1 and J is TRBJ2-3; 7 nucleotides agree with TRBD2. Per the germline V gene, CDR1 is SQVTM and CDR2 is ANQGSEA. This CDR3 is 12 amino acids long. V lost 7 bases and J lost 8; bases outside the gene matches: 9. The CDR3 sequence is CSAATSWSTQYF. Written as DNA, the CDR3 is TGCAGCGCTGCGACTAGCTGGAGTACGCAGTATTTT.

This clone has only a few counts. V gene TRBV9 combines with J gene TRBJ2-7, with TRBD2 matching 10 bases. The CDR3 extends over 15 amino acids. V shed 2 bases and J 0 bases; nucleotides not matched to a gene: 2. Looked up from germline, CDR1 is SGDLS and CDR2 is YYNGEE. CDR3: CASSVGLAASYEQYF. The CDR3 bases are TGTGCCAGCAGCGTCGGACTAGCGGCCTCCTACGAGCAGTACTTC.

The rearrangement uses TRBV9 and TRBJ2-3, with 15 bases matching TRBD2. CDR3 length: 16 residues. The J segment lost 3 bases and the V segment lost 3 bases, leaving 2 bases of the junction unmatched. Looked up from germline, CDR1 is SGDLS and CDR2 is YYNGEE. CDR3: CASSDGTSGRTDTQYF. DNA of the CDR3: TGTGCCAGCAGCGATGGGACTAGCGGGAGGACAGATACGCAGTATTTT.